This T cell receptor (beta chain) was identified in a study of vaccination effects on CD4 cells after COVID-19. Pools of viral peptides were used by the ViraFEST assay to expand antigen-specific CD4+ T cells ahead of sequencing. It was after around eleven days of culture that CD4+ T cells were isolated. On both days 3 and 7, half of the culture medium was replaced with IL-2 medium. Per the germline V gene, CDR1 is KGHDR and CDR2 is SFDVKD. The CDR3 is 16 amino acids. V shed 4 bases, J shed 6 bases, and the junction held 10 bases outside the gene matches. As for this clone: The antigen remains unidentified.

Data came from immunoSEQ multiplex PCR; TCRdb stores just in-frame clones and leaves some out. Among 60,000 to 70,000 clones, 75% to 85% were seen once, and the ten largest hold less than 3%. This sequence originates from a human donor who received a COVID-19 vaccine. The specimen comprised CD4+ T cells from PBMCs cultured with HCoV-229E spike peptides, sampled before COVID-19 vaccination. The chain has TRBV24-1 and TRBJ2-1; TRBD2 matches at 8 bases. CDR3 nucleotide sequence: TGTGCCACCAGTGACGTCGGGGGGGCCCGGCGCAATGAGCAGTTCTTC. Its protein is CATSDVGGARRNEQFF.